The 26 T cell receptor beta chains presented below share a single source sample, sequenced in a study of OX40 agonist ivuxolimab in advanced cancers. Using immunoSEQ multiplex PCR, the repertoire was profiled, and TCRdb retains in-frame clones only, with some absent. The profile shows more than 80,000 clones, less than 95% of them singletons. Sequenced here: CD4+ or CD8+ T cells sorted from blood, sampled in a trial of the OX40 agonist ivuxolimab. The source is an adult with an advanced solid tumor such as melanoma, head and neck, liver or kidney cancer.

The chain joins TRBV27 to TRBJ1-2; TRBD1 is a possible D gene (5 bases). The CDR3 sequence is 13 residues long. V was shortened by 6 bases and J by 1 base, with 9 bases between the two germline ends. CDR1 and CDR2 from the germline V gene are MNHEY and SMNVEV (reference sequence). The CDR3 loop reads CASRPGGNYGYTF. DNA of the CDR3: TGTGCCAGCAGACCCGGGGGTAACTATGGCTACACCTTC.

This clone came up a few times. Other DNA sequences in this specimen translate into the identical CDR3. This chain links TRBV18 with TRBJ1-5, with D hard to call. Germline lookup yields CDR1 KGHSH and CDR2 LQKENI. The CDR3 loop spans 13 amino acids. The germline V and J ends were trimmed by 2 bases and 4 bases, with 6 bases remaining between them. This CDR3 is CASSPEGNQPQHF. The CDR3 DNA reads as TGTGCCAGCTCACCAGAAGGGAATCAGCCCCAGCATTTT. The full variable domain, with the rest looked up from reference TRBV18 and TRBJ1-5, is NAGVMQNPRHLVRRRGQEARLRCSPMKGHSHVYWYRQLPEEGLKFMVYLQKENIIDESGMPKERFSAEFPKEGPSILRIQQVVRGDSAAYFCASSPEGNQPQHFGDGTRLSIL.

The chain carries TRBV15 and TRBJ2-7; no reliable D call. Between the trimmed V and J ends, which lost 1 base and 3 bases, there was a span of 10 bases. CDR1 is LNHNV, CDR2 YYDKDF, per germline (reference sequence). The CDR3 covers 14 residues. The CDR3 nucleotides read TGTGCCACCAGCAGAGGGACGGGCTACTACGAGCAGTACTTC. Translated: CATSRGTGYYEQYF.

This clone was found once. This sequence joins TRBV30 and TRBJ2-1, with TRBD1 identical over 12 bases. CDR1 and CDR2 from the germline V gene are GTSNPN and SVGIG (reference sequence). The CDR3 has 15 residues. Trimming took 0 bases from V and 8 from J; bases not matched to a gene: 5. The CDR3 DNA reads as TGTGCCTGGAGTGTAATGGGACAGGGGGCCTATGAGCAGTTCTTC. This gives the protein CAWSVMGQGAYEQFF.

This clone was observed a single time. The chain has TRBV5-1 and TRBJ2-3, with 13 bases fitting TRBD2. Unmatched junction bases numbered 2, after V lost 4 bases and J lost 0 bases. The CDR3 is made up of 16 amino acids. In germline, CDR1 is SGHRS, CDR2 YFSETQ. The CDR3 nucleotides read TGCGCCAGCAGCCGGACTAGCGGGGGCAGCACAGATACGCAGTATTTT. Translation: CASSRTSGGSTDTQYF. Full variable domain (remainder filled in from reference TRBV5-1 and TRBJ2-3): KAGVTQTPRYLIKTRGQQVTLSCSPISGHRSVSWYQQTPGQGLQFLFEYFSETQRNKGNFPGRFSGRQFSNSRSEMNVSTLELGDSALYLCASSRTSGGSTDTQYFGPGTRLTVL.

The chain links TRBV7-6 to TRBJ2-2; D gene uncertain. The CDR3 is 15 residues long. Trimming took 0 bases from V and 4 from J, leaving 9 bases between them. The germline V gene encodes CDR1 SGHVS and CDR2 FNYEAQ. This CDR3 reads CASSLAYESTGELFF. CDR3 nucleotide sequence: TGTGCCAGCAGCTTAGCATACGAAAGCACCGGGGAGCTGTTTTTT.

The rearrangement links TRBV10-3 to TRBJ2-5; 8 positions agree with TRBD1. The germline V gene encodes CDR1 ENHRY and CDR2 SYGVKD. Trimming took 10 bases from V and 5 from J; bases not matched to a gene: 12. This CDR3 contains 14 residues. The CDR3 sequence is CATGGVSPSETQYF. The CDR3 DNA sequence: TGTGCCACAGGGGGCGTCAGTCCCTCTGAGACCCAGTACTTC.

The chain carries TRBV5-1 and TRBJ2-3; 8 bases fit TRBD1. CDR1 is SGHRS, CDR2 YFSETQ, per germline. There are 15 residues in the CDR3. With 0 bases clipped from V and 4 bases from J, the junction kept 4 bases outside the gene matches. This chain's CDR3 is CASSLEGRGPDTQYF. The CDR3 DNA sequence: TGCGCCAGCAGCTTGGAGGGCAGGGGGCCAGATACGCAGTATTTT.

This CDR3 is CATSFRRGQGNNEQFF. CDR3 sequence (DNA): TGTGCCACCAGCTTCCGAAGGGGACAGGGGAACAATGAGCAGTTCTTC. The chain has TRBV15 and TRBJ2-1; 10 bases map to TRBD1. The germline CDR1 and CDR2 sequences are LNHNV and YYDKDF (reference sequence). J gave up 5 bases and V 5 bases, and 9 bases lay outside the gene matches. The CDR3 contains 16 residues.

In this sample, this clone turned up a few times. The CDR3 region has the DNA TGCAGCGGGGGGGGAATCGGACAGGACACTGAAGCTTTCTTT. Its translation: CSGGGIGQDTEAFF. The V gene is TRBV29-1, the J gene TRBJ1-1; TRBD1 aligns across 7 bases. This CDR3 has 14 amino acids. V shed 7 bases, J shed 3 bases, and the junction held 11 bases outside the gene matches. The germline V gene encodes CDR1 SQVTM and CDR2 ANQGSEA.

This chain connects TRBV11-3 to TRBJ2-2; weak D call: TRBD2 (5 bases). CDR1 SGHNT and CDR2 YENEEA come from the germline V gene. CDR3 length equals 14 residues. V lost 1 base and J 7 bases, leaving 10 bases between the germline ends. The CDR3 DNA reads TGTGCCAGCAGCTTAGGCTTGGCGGGCGGGGAGCTGTTTTTT. Protein product: CASSLGLAGGELFF.

The rearrangement uses TRBV5-1 and TRBJ2-3; 7 bases match TRBD2. V lost 6 bases, J lost 4 bases, and 8 bases stayed unmatched. The V gene's germline CDR1 is SGHRS and CDR2 YFSETQ. The CDR3 contains 14 residues. CDR3 sequence reads: CASKLAWIADTQYF. CDR3 DNA: TGCGCCAGCAAACTAGCGTGGATCGCAGATACGCAGTATTTT.

The chain links TRBV10-3 to TRBJ2-3; D remains ambiguous. V was pared by 5 bases and J by 2 bases, with 14 bases between. The CDR3 is made up of 15 amino acids. Per the germline V gene, CDR1 is ENHRY and CDR2 is SYGVKD. Here the CDR3 DNA reads TGTGCCATCAGTTCGGATCCGTGGGACACAGATACGCAGTATTTT. Amino acid sequence: CAISSDPWDTDTQYF.

Comment on this clone: Other DNA variants within this sample encode the same CDR3. V gene TRBV7-2 combines with J gene TRBJ2-7, with 7 bases that match TRBD1. CDR3 length: 14 amino acids. Germline trimming cut 1 base from V and 2 bases from J; bases unmatched to any gene: 2. Per the germline V gene, CDR1 is SGHTA and CDR2 is FQGNSA. As DNA, the CDR3 is TGTGCCAGCAGCTTAGAAGGGGGCCCCTACGAGCAGTACTTC. It is translated as CASSLEGGPYEQYF.

The chain combines TRBV6-6 with TRBJ1-3, with 8 positions matching TRBD1. In germline, CDR1 is MNHNY, CDR2 SVGAGI (reference sequence). This CDR3 spans 16 amino acids. The ends lost 7 bases at V and 4 bases at J; junction bases unmatched: 12. The CDR3 DNA reads as TGTGCCAGCATTGACAGGGGCTCATCCTCCGGAAACACCATATATTTT. It yields the protein CASIDRGSSSGNTIYF.

The genes are TRBV5-1 and TRBJ2-1, with D unresolved. Trimming took off 4 bases at V and 4 bases at J, with 9 bases between the two ends. Germline CDR1 and CDR2: SGHRS and YFSETQ. The CDR3 loop spans 13 amino acids. The CDR3 nucleotides are TGCGCCAGCAGCCCAGACACATACAATGAGCAGTTCTTC. It is translated as CASSPDTYNEQFF.

This chain joins TRBV9 and TRBJ1-1; no reliable D call. CDR1 and CDR2 from the germline V gene are SGDLS and YYNGEE. Trimming stripped 1 base from V and 3 bases from J, with 7 bases between. The CDR3 is 13 amino acids. Written as DNA, the CDR3 is TGTGCCAGCAGCGTAAGGTGGGACACTGAAGCTTTCTTT. It yields the protein CASSVRWDTEAFF.

The J gene is TRBJ2-2, the V gene TRBV7-8; 9 bases match TRBD2. CDR3 size: 16 residues. Germline V gene data show CDR1 as SGHVS and CDR2 as FQNEAQ. V lost 4 bases and J lost 5; bases outside the gene matches: 8. CDR3 in DNA: TGTGCCAGCAGCTCCCTTAGCGGGAGTGTGACCGGGGAGCTGTTTTTT. The encoded protein is CASSSLSGSVTGELFF. The full variable domain, with the rest looked up from reference TRBV7-8 and TRBJ2-2, is GAGVSQSPRYKVAKRGQDVALRCDPISGHVSLFWYQQALGQGPEFLTYFQNEAQLDKSGLPSDRFFAERPEGSVSTLKIQRTQQEDSAVYLCASSSLSGSVTGELFFGEGSRLTVL.

This sequence joins TRBV28 and TRBJ1-2; 9 bases map to TRBD1. Trimming took 11 bases from V and 2 from J; bases not matched to a gene: 3. Germline CDR1 is MDHEN and CDR2 is SYDVKM. The CDR3 runs to 12 residues. The CDR3 DNA follows: TGTGCCTGGGGGACAGGGAACTATGGCTACACCTTC. Protein product: CAWGTGNYGYTF.

The V call is TRBV28, the J call TRBJ2-7, with D perhaps given as TRBD1 or TRBD2 (5 bases each). The V and J ends lost 5 bases and 2 bases respectively, with 16 bases between them. The CDR3 extends over 15 amino acids. CDR1 and CDR2 from the germline V gene are MDHEN and SYDVKM. The CDR3 protein is CASSPSGTAPYEQYF. The CDR3 DNA follows: TGTGCCAGCAGTCCATCCGGGACGGCCCCCTACGAGCAGTACTTC.

The chain links TRBV28 to TRBJ2-7; D ambiguous. Germline V gene sequence: CDR1 MDHEN, CDR2 SYDVKM. This CDR3 region has 14 residues. Trimming shortened V by 6 bases and J by 7 bases, and 19 bases separated the two germline ends. The CDR3 region is CASSLPTRRWEQYF. The CDR3, as DNA: TGTGCCAGCAGCCTACCTACCCGACGATGGGAGCAGTACTTC.

The rearrangement links TRBV5-1 to TRBJ1-5; no reliable D call. V dropped 1 base and J dropped 10 bases, with 12 bases sitting between them. The CDR3 extends over 13 amino acids. The germline gives CDR1 SGHRS, CDR2 YFSETQ. CDR3 sequence: CASSLSPGHPQHF. The DNA of the CDR3 is TGCGCCAGCAGCTTGAGTCCCGGTCATCCCCAGCATTTT.

The genes are TRBV28 and TRBJ1-3, with D perhaps matching TRBD1 (5 bases). The CDR3 covers 18 residues. Trimming took 4 bases from V and 0 from J, leaving 19 bases between them. Germline CDR1 MDHEN, CDR2 SYDVKM. CDR3 DNA sequence: TGTGCCAGCAGTTCCCTCCTGGTGCAGGGACTCTCTGGAAACACCATATATTTT. Its protein is CASSSLLVQGLSGNTIYF.

The chain has TRBV6-1 and TRBJ2-2, with D uncertain. V was cut by 6 bases and J by 6 bases, with 2 bases left in between. This CDR3 spans 10 amino acids. Germline lookup yields CDR1 MNHNS and CDR2 SASEGT. The CDR3 region is CASRAGELFF. In DNA form, the CDR3 reads TGTGCCAGCAGAGCCGGGGAGCTGTTTTTT.

This chain uses TRBV6-6 with TRBJ1-1; D is unresolved. The CDR3 loop spans 14 amino acids. CDR1 MNHNY and CDR2 SVGAGI come from the germline V gene (reference sequence). The V end was cut by 6 bases, the J end by 5 bases, with 16 bases between. DNA of the CDR3: TGTGCCAGCAGAGAGACGGGATTACGGACTGAAGCTTTCTTT. Its translation: CASRETGLRTEAFF.

This clone was found once. This chain uses TRBV4-1 with TRBJ2-1; 8 nucleotides agree with TRBD2. The CDR3 consists of 14 residues. Germline V gene data show CDR1 as MGHRA and CDR2 as YSYEKL. V lost 4 bases, J lost 9 bases, and 8 bases stayed unmatched. CDR3 residues: CASSPSGLVIEQFF. The CDR3 DNA reads as TGCGCCAGCAGCCCGTCGGGACTAGTAATTGAGCAGTTCTTC.